The entry that follows covers one TCR beta chain sequence. Construction of the TCRbeta library involved unique molecular identifiers. Via MiXCR, TCRdb re-called the PCR reads, giving one row per CDR3 protein. The sample gives roughly 500,000 distinct CDR3 sequences, 32% of which show up once; roughly 2.5% is in the top ten. The sample is drawn from a study of T-cell reconstitution after alpha-beta-depleted transplantation in children. The sample here was PBMCs from the stem cell graft donor, taken from the stem cell graft. The sequence was collected from a human donor who donated a stem cell graft to a child with aplastic anemia.

For the CDR3, the DNA is TGCGCCAGCAGCTTGGCCGGGAGGAGGTACGAGCAGTACTTC. Its translation is CASSLAGRRYEQYF. V usage is TRBV5-1 and J usage is TRBJ2-7; 7 positions match TRBD2. Germline lookup yields CDR1 SGHRS and CDR2 YFSETQ. The trim removed 0 bases at V and 4 bases at J, leaving 4 bases unmatched. This CDR3 is 14 amino acids long.